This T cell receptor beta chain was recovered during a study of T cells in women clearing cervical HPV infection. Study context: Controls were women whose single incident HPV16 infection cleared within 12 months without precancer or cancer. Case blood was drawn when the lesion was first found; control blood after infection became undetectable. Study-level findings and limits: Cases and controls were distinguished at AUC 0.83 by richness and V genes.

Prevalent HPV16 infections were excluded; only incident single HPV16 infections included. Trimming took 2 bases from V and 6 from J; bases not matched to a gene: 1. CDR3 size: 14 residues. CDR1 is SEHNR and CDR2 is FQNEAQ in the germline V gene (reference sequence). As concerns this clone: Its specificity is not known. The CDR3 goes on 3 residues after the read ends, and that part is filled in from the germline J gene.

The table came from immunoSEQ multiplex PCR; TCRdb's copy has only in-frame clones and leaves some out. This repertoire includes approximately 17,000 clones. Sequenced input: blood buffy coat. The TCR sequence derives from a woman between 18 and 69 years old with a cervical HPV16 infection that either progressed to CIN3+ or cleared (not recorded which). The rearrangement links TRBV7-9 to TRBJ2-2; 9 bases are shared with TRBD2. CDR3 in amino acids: CASSLRGGAGELFF. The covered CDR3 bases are TGTGCCAGCAGCTTACGCGGGGGGGCCGGGGAG.